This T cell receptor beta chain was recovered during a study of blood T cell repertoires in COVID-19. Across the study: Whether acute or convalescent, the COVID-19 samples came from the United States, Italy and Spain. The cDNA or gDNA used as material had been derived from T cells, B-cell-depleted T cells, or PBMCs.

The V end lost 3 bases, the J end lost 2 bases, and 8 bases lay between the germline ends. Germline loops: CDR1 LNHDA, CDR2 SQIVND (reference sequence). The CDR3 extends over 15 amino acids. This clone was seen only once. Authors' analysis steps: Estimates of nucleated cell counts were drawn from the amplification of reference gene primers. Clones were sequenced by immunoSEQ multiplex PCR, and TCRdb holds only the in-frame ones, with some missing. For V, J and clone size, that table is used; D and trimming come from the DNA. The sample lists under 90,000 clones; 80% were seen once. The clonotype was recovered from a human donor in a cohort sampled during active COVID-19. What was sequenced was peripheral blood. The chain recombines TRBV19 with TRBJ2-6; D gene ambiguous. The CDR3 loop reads CASSMWAAGANVLTF. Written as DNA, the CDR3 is TGTGCCAGTAGTATGTGGGCAGCTGGGGCCAACGTCCTGACTTTC.